The entry below describes one T cell receptor beta chain. The antigen it recognizes is unknown. Base qualities are missing; no much larger clone stands one base away. The library was produced with RACE. The sequencing machine was a NextSeq 500. During library preparation, unique molecular identifiers were attached to individual cDNA molecules so that TCRs could be counted quantitatively and reproducibly. Both TCR alpha and TCR beta chains were sequenced from each blood RNA sample. For the original study's pipeline: The median number of TCRs per sample was over 85,000, ranging from roughly 23,224 to 700,000. V, J and CDR3 annotation of the TCR reads was carried out using the Decombinator software suite. For PS versus PT1 abundance plots, all samples were subsampled to the same number of TCRs (28,000). Expanded TCRs were defined as absent before sensitization and observed at least eight times at the 2-week time point. TCRdb trimmed public reads at Q25 via fastp, called clones via MiXCR and kept in-frame beta chains. Entries are consolidated by CDR3 protein sequence, retaining the most common genes and DNA. TCRdb's processing, not the study's, gives the V and J calls here. The sample has roughly 100,000 distinct CDR3 sequences on record, around 10% of them singletons. Around 3.6% of the sample is held by the ten biggest clonotypes.

This specimen comes from a study of human T cells and chemical hapten exposure (dated by TCRdb to 2020 to 2023). Regarding the complete study: For sensitization, 2% DPC in acetone was applied to a 2 cm by 2 cm area of upper inner arm skin. Most of the patients in the cohort were female, and the cohort covered alopecia areata with under or over 50% scalp involvement, alopecia totalis and alopecia universalis. Roughly 30 alopecia patients gave blood for TCR sequencing at one to four time points (pre-sensitization, 2, 6 and 24 weeks). Blood samples were taken from patients before sensitization (week 0) and then at 2, 6 and about 24 weeks after DPC sensitization. Patch testing was done on the upper back using Finn chambers containing 0.01% DPC, and results were scored after 6 days according to International Contact Dermatitis Research Group standards. This study followed changes in the peripheral blood TCR repertoire in vivo during primary and secondary sensitization of alopecia patients to the hapten diphenylcyclopropenone (DPC). Throughout the approximately 26-week study period, patients were also given weekly therapeutic DPC doses on the scalp. Libraries were pooled for sequencing, and per-sample TCR yields varied mainly because of small differences in library volumes within the pool.

The sample's time point label, in plain terms: pre-sensitization, week 0. What the treatment or condition label conveys for this sample: therapeutic diphenylcyclopropenone sensitization with weekly scalp DPC. At each patch-test visit, blood was drawn before the patch test was applied. Patients were considered eligible if aged 18 to 70, diagnosed with alopecia and deemed suitable for DPC therapy, and patients were excluded if pregnant. Total RNA was isolated from unfractionated whole blood collected in Tempus Blood RNA tubes. The investigation overall reported the following: Alopecia, a presumed autoimmune disease, was present in all patients, so the immune response of the patients might differ from that of healthy individuals. No change with DPC sensitization was found in the number of TCRs above 1 in 1000 frequency, and no evidence of global repertoire structure alterations was found. Compared with pre-sensitization or healthy control sets, expanded TCRs formed significantly more large CDR3 similarity clusters, which is consistent with antigen-driven responses. Patch test score was positively correlated with the number of PT1 expanded TCRs, with significance at thresholds 8, 16 and 32 but not at 4. After repeated subsampling, the strength of the expansion versus patch-test correlation and the threshold at which it became significant changed.

The origin of this receptor is a woman in her thirties or forties with alopecia areata. Some clones in this sample may be carry-over from other donors' samples. The material sequenced was whole blood, taken in connection with sensitization to the hapten diphenylcyclopropenone (DPC).

At the DNA level, the sequence is TGTGCCAGCAGCTCCCGGTCGGGGGCTTGGGGCAAAAACATTCAGTACTTC. Its product reads: CASSSRSGAWGKNIQYF. Rearrangement joined TRBV7-2 to TRBJ2-4; the D call is tentative, TRBD1 or TRBD2, as each matches 6 bases. The germline ends are 19 bases apart after V is trimmed by 4 bases and J by 3 bases. Including cysteine and phenylalanine, the CDR3 has 17 amino acids. Solely the CDR3 DNA is kept, with 51 bases framed from the first base. In the germline V gene, CDR1 corresponds to SGHTA and CDR2 to FQGNSA.